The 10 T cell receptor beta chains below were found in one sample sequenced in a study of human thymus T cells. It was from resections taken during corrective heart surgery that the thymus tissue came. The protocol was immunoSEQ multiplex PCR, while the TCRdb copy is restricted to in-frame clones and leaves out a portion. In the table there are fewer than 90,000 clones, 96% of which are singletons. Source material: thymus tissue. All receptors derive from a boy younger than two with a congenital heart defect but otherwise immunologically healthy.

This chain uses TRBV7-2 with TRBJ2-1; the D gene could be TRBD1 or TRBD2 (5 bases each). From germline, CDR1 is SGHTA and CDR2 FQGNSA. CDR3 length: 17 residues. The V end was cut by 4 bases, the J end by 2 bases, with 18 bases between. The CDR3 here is CASSSAPWGRAYNEQFF. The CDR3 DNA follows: TGTGCCAGCAGCTCCGCCCCTTGGGGGAGAGCCTACAATGAGCAGTTCTTC.

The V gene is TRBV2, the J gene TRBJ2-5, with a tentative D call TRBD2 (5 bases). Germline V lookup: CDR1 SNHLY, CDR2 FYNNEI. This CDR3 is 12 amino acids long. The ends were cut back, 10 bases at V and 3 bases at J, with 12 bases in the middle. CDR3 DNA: TGTGCCATCCGGACTGGAAAAGAGACCCAGTACTTC. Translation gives CAIRTGKETQYF.

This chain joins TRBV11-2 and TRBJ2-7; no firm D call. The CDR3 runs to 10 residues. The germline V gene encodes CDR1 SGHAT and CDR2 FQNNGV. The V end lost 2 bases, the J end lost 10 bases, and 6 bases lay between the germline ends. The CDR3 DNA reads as TGTGCCAGCAGCTTAAAGCAACAGTACTTC. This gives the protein CASSLKQQYF.

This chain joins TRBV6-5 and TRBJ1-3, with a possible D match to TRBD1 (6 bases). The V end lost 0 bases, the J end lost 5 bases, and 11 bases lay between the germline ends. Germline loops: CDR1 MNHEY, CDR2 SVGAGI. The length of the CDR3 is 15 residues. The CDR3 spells CASSYSPGARNTIYF. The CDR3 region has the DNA TGTGCCAGCAGTTACTCGCCGGGGGCGCGAAACACCATATATTTT.

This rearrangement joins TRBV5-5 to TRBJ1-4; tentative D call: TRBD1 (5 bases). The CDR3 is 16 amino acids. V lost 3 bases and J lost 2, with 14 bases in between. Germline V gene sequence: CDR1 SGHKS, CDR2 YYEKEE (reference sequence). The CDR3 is CASSCLTQGTNEKLFF. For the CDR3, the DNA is TGTGCCAGCAGCTGCCTCACCCAGGGCACTAATGAAAAACTGTTTTTT.

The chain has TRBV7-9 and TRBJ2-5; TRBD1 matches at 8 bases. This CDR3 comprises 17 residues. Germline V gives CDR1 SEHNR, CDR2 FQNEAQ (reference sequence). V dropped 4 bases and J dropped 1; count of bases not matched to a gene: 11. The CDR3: CASSSRDRDRLQETQYF. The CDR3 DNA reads TGTGCCAGCAGCTCTCGAGACCGGGACAGGCTCCAAGAGACCCAGTACTTC.

This CDR3 reads CASSQGGGHQTQYF. The CDR3 DNA reads as TGCGCCAGCAGCCAAGGGGGGGGCCATCAGACCCAGTACTTC. The rearrangement joins TRBV4-3 to TRBJ2-5, with a possible D match to TRBD2 (7 bases). Germline CDR1 is LGHNA and CDR2 is YSLEER. The germline V and J ends were trimmed by 1 base and 6 bases, with 12 bases remaining between them. The CDR3 contains 14 residues.

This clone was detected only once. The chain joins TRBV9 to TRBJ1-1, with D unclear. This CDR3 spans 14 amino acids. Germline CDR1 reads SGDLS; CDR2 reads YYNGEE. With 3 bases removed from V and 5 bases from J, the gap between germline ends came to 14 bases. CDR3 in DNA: TGTGCCAGCAGCGCCGAAGGGCAGTCAACTGAAGCTTTCTTT. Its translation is CASSAEGQSTEAFF.

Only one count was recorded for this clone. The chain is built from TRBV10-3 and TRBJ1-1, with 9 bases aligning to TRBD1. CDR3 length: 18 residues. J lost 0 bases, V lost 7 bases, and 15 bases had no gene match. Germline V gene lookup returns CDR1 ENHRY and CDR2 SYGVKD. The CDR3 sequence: CAITYERQGGHMNTEAFF. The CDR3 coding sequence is TGTGCCATCACCTACGAGAGACAGGGGGGTCACATGAACACTGAAGCTTTCTTT.

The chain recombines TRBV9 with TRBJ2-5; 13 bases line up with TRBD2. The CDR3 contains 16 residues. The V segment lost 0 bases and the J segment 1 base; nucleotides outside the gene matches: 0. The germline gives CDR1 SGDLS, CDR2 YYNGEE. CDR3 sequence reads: CASSVGLAGGQETQYF. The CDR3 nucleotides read TGTGCCAGCAGCGTAGGACTAGCGGGGGGCCAAGAGACCCAGTACTTC.